The rows below give T cell receptor beta chains drawn from one sample of a study of cytomegalovirus exposure and HLA in healthy donors. Only in-frame clones appear in the TCRdb table, and some are missing; sequencing was by immunoSEQ multiplex PCR. Here the sample spans about 280,000 clones, around 87% being singletons. The sequenced material came from PBMCs. The receptor set was obtained from a woman aged 18-35 years in good health and CMV-seronegative. Each CDR3 is given without its conserved first and last residue. A D gene is named only where the DNA matches it firmly. Part of the rows lack a size; the others show once, few, many or a class for expanded clones.

abundance	j_gene	d_gene	v_gene	CDR3aa
-	TRBJ1-1	-	TRBV28	ASSTGGEKEAF
once	TRBJ2-7	-	TRBV6-6	ASSKSGRVYEQY
-	TRBJ1-2	-	TRBV10-2	ASSDLGLPLNYGYT
-	TRBJ2-5	TRBD1	TRBV5-1	ASSSLGQGGWETQY
-	TRBJ2-2	TRBD1	TRBV11-2	ASTPRGRTGSTGELF
-	TRBJ1-2	TRBD1	TRBV5-1	ASSLDRGFGGYT
-	TRBJ2-1	TRBD1	TRBV9	ASSYGQGLEQF
-	TRBJ2-1	-	TRBV4-1	ASSQGNQYNEQF
-	TRBJ2-1	TRBD2	TRBV25-1	ASSEGLAGDGF
-	TRBJ2-6	-	TRBV19	ASSPRAGANVLT
-	TRBJ2-1	TRBD2	TRBV6-5	ASSRPGLAANEQF
-	TRBJ2-2	-	TRBV5-1	ASVEQTNTGELF
-	TRBJ2-2	-	TRBV18	ASSPLGAALLNTGELF
-	TRBJ2-7	TRBD2	TRBV4-1	ASTLPDREGHKY